The sequence of this TCR beta chain was determined in a study of beta chain features in type 1 diabetes. The sequenced template was cDNA made from the entire isolated RNA. Approximately 3.7 million reads per sample on average were obtained from naive, central memory and regulatory T cell samples. Profiling relied on immunoSEQ multiplex PCR, and the TCRdb table lists in-frame clones only, not all of them. The data hold a few hundred thousand clones, with roughly 15% observed a single time. The sample taken for sequencing was naive CD4+ T cells from blood. The source of this sequence is a woman aged 18-29 years in good health.

CDR3 region: CASSHRDRNGYTF. The CDR3 nucleotides are TGTGCCAGCAGTCACCGGGACAGGAATGGCTACACCTTC. V gene TRBV6-5 combines with J gene TRBJ1-2, with 8 bases fitting TRBD1. The germline gives CDR1 MNHEY, CDR2 SVGAGI. The trim removed 5 bases at V and 6 bases at J, leaving 5 bases unmatched. The CDR3 spans 13 residues.